The sequence of this TCR beta chain was determined in a study of circulating and synovial CD4+ cells in juvenile arthritis. There are 13 residues in the CDR3. Losses at the gene ends were 6 bases for V and 2 bases for J; bases not matched to a gene: 2. Germline-derived CDR1 and CDR2 are MDHEN and SYDVKM. This table comes from immunoSEQ multiplex PCR, and its TCRdb copy is limited to in-frame clones, with some not included. The table records about 33,000 clones, 90% to 95% of them present only once. This chain joins TRBV28 and TRBJ2-3; 7 positions agree with TRBD2. The source of this sequence is a human donor with juvenile idiopathic arthritis. The source material was CD4+ T cells from blood. The CDR3 spells CASRLATTDTQYF. In DNA form, the CDR3 reads TGTGCCAGCAGACTAGCGACCACAGATACGCAGTATTTT.